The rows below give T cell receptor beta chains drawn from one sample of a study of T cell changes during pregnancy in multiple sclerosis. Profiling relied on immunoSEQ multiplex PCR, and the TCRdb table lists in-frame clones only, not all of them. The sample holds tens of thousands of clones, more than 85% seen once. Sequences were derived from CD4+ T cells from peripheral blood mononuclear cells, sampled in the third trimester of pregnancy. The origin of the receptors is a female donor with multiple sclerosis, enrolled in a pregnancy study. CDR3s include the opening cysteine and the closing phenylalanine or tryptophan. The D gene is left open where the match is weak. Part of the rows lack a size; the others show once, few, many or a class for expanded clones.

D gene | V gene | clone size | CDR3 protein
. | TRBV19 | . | CASSTPGVAEAFF
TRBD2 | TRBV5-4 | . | CASSGTSGGPDTQYF
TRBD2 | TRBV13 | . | CASTLLGLAFAYNEQFF
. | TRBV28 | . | CASSYRGLVNIQYF
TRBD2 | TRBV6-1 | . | CASSVRVGGRSNEQFF
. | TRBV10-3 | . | CAIRSTQGGNTIYF
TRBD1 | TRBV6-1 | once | CASSGRDRGNNQPQHF
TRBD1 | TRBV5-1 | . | CASSLAIGQGNTEAFF
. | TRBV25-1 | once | CASSPQETQYF
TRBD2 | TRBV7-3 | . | CASSLGGLAGVQTQYF
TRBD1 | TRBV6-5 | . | CASSLQGDYGYTF
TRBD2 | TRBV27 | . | CASRGRGVRTGELFF
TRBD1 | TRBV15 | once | CATSNLGTGGFEQYF
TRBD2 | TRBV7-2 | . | CASSSPNRAGEAGELFF
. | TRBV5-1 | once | CASSVNPWVPTKGNTIYF
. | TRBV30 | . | CAWRPLNSEKLFF
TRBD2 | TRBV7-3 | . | CASSLGPGLAALAEQFF
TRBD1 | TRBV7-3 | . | CASSVDRGSGYTF
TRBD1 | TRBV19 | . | CASSTRDRGGGANQPQHF
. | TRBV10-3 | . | CAISWDSEKLFF
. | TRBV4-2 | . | CASSQQYGNTEAFF
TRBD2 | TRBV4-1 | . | CASRLAGGPGELFF
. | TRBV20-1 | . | CSATRAGEQFF
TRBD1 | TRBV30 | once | CAWSPSGTGPGELFF
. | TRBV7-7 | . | CASRDPEGVKTETQYF
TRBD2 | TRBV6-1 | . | CASSAGLAGSYEQYF
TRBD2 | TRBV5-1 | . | CASSTSGGLSYNEQFF
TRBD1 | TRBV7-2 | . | CASSAGTGGGYTF
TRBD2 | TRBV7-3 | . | CASSLTRWAGENEQFF
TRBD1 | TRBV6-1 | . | CASSIGTGGNQPQHF
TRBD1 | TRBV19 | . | CASSTGQGNLGEKLFF
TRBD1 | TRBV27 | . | CASSYTGTGWNGELFF
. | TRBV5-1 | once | CASSSIRGDTQYF
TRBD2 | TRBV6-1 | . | CASSDYSGRFYNEQFF
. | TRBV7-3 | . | CASSGTDNEQFF
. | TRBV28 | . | CASSLAMVGQPQHF
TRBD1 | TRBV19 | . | CASQAGRGVMNTEAFF
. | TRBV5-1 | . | CASSLAGRSYEQYF
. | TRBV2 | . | CASGTPRQGNQPQHF
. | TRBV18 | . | CASSGENTQYF
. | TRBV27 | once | CASREWDGSNYGYTF
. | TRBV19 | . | CASRSGAKNIQYF
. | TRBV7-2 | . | CASSPDRNYGYTF
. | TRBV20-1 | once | CSASVREKQYF
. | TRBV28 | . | CASSFGEAQPQHF